This is a list of T cell receptor beta chains from one sample in a study of OX40 agonist ivuxolimab in advanced cancers. Libraries were prepared by immunoSEQ multiplex PCR; TCRdb keeps only in-frame clonotypes and omits some of them. This sample has 80,000 to 100,000 clones; about 90% occur once, and the top ten carry 5.5%. Sequenced here: CD4+ or CD8+ T cells sorted from blood, sampled in a trial of the OX40 agonist ivuxolimab. All receptors come from an adult with an advanced solid tumor such as melanoma, head and neck, liver or kidney cancer. Both conserved end residues are part of each CDR3. A D gene is named only where the DNA matches it firmly. Size values are once, few and many counts, or a class for expanded clones, and some rows have none.

v_call: TRBV20-1
d_call: NA
j_call: TRBJ1-5
clone_size: once
cdr3_nt: TGCAGTGCTAGAGGGTTGGAACAGCAGCATTTT
cdr3_aa: CSARGLEQQHF

v_call: TRBV6-1
d_call: NA
j_call: TRBJ1-5
clone_size: NA
cdr3_nt: TGTGCCAGCAGTGAAATTGAAGGAAGGGTGTATCAGCCCCAGCATTTT
cdr3_aa: CASSEIEGRVYQPQHF

v_call: TRBV9
d_call: NA
j_call: TRBJ2-5
clone_size: NA
cdr3_nt: TGTGCCAGCAGCGAGGGGGGAGAGGAGGAGACCCAGTACTTC
cdr3_aa: CASSEGGEEETQYF

v_call: TRBV11-3
d_call: NA
j_call: TRBJ1-3
clone_size: NA
cdr3_nt: TGTGCCAGCAGCCTACAGGGAAACACCATATATTTT
cdr3_aa: CASSLQGNTIYF

v_call: TRBV9
d_call: TRBD1
j_call: TRBJ1-1
clone_size: NA
cdr3_nt: TGTGCCAGCAGCGTAGGGAGGGGGCGGATGAACACTGAAGCTTTCTTT
cdr3_aa: CASSVGRGRMNTEAFF

v_call: TRBV5-1
d_call: TRBD1
j_call: TRBJ1-1
clone_size: NA
cdr3_nt: TGCGCCAGCAGCTCGACAGGGGGCAACACTGAAGCTTTCTTT
cdr3_aa: CASSSTGGNTEAFF

v_call: TRBV2
d_call: TRBD2
j_call: TRBJ2-1
clone_size: NA
cdr3_nt: TGTGCCAGCAGTGCGAACGGACTAGGGCATGAGCAGTTCTTC
cdr3_aa: CASSANGLGHEQFF

v_call: TRBV6-5
d_call: TRBD1
j_call: TRBJ2-7
clone_size: NA
cdr3_nt: TGTGCCAGCAGTGGGGTGGACAGGGGAGTCGACGAGCAGTACTTC
cdr3_aa: CASSGVDRGVDEQYF

v_call: TRBV7-9
d_call: NA
j_call: TRBJ1-1
clone_size: NA
cdr3_nt: TGTGCCAGCAGCTTCTCCTCTTCGGGCACTGAAGCTTTCTTT
cdr3_aa: CASSFSSSGTEAFF

v_call: TRBV4-1
d_call: TRBD2
j_call: TRBJ2-7
clone_size: NA
cdr3_nt: TGCGCCAGCAGCCAAGGGACTAGCGGTGGAGGCGAGCAGTACTTC
cdr3_aa: CASSQGTSGGGEQYF

v_call: TRBV2
d_call: NA
j_call: TRBJ1-6
clone_size: few
cdr3_nt: TGTGCCAGCAGCTCGGACAGAGCCTATTCACCCCTCCACTTT
cdr3_aa: CASSSDRAYSPLHF

v_call: TRBV30
d_call: NA
j_call: TRBJ2-5
clone_size: NA
cdr3_nt: TGTGCCTGGTCGACAGGTTCGGAGACCCAGTACTTC
cdr3_aa: CAWSTGSETQYF